Below, 2 T cell receptor beta chains from the same sample are listed, as sequenced in a study of blood T cells in healthy people across ages. A sample-barcoded 5' primer and a J-beta primer mix were used in a second PCR of roughly 7 to 11 cycles. TCRdb fed the 5' RACE reads into MiXCR, producing one record per CDR3 protein. The sample comprises 750,000 to 950,000 distinct CDR3 sequences, roughly 28% of which are singletons, and 9.5% to 13% rests with the top ten. These data also formed part of another study, on T cells of mothers and their children.

Specimen: blood. The source of these receptors is a woman between 35 and 50 years old in good health.

This clonotype was recorded a few times. The CDR3 bases are TGTGCCAGCACCCTGGGCAGGGGGTACAATGAGCAGTTCTTC. Protein sequence: CASTLGRGYNEQFF. The gene calls are TRBV28 and TRBJ2-1; 7 nucleotides agree with TRBD1. J was trimmed by 4 bases and V by 7 bases; bases with no gene match: 7. The length of the CDR3 is 14 residues. The germline gives CDR1 MDHEN, CDR2 SYDVKM.

This sequence joins TRBV2 and TRBJ2-3; the match to TRBD2 covers 13 bases. This CDR3 has 16 residues. In germline, CDR1 is SNHLY, CDR2 FYNNEI. J was trimmed by 2 bases and V by 7 bases; bases with no gene match: 6. The CDR3, as DNA: TGTGCCAGCATCAGGACTAGCGGGGGAAACACAGATACGCAGTATTTT. Encoded protein: CASIRTSGGNTDTQYF. Supplemented by reference TRBV2 and TRBJ2-3, the full variable domain reads EPEVTQTPSHQVTQMGQEVILRCVPISNHLYFYWYRQILGQKVEFLVSFYNNEISEKSEIFDDQFSVERPDGSNFTLKIRSTKLEDSAMYFCASIRTSGGNTDTQYFGPGTRLTVL.